These 22 T cell receptor beta chains were sequenced from one sample in a study of cytomegalovirus exposure and HLA in healthy donors. A multiplex PCR was run with 60 Vbeta primers and 13 Jbeta primers. Libraries were prepared by immunoSEQ multiplex PCR; TCRdb keeps only in-frame clonotypes and omits some of them. The table lists 180,000 or so clones, approximately 80% of them singletons, with roughly 0.75% in the top ten. The sample was PBMCs. The receptors were sampled from a woman under 30 in good health and CMV-seronegative.

This clone occurred once. The rearrangement joins TRBV6-5 to TRBJ1-1, with D possibly matching TRBD1 (6 bases). The CDR3 runs 14 residues. Germline CDR1 MNHEY, CDR2 SVGAGI. V lost 7 bases and J lost 2, with 14 bases in between. The CDR3 nucleotides read TGTGCCAGCACTAGGGACACATTTAACACTGAAGCTTTCTTT. Amino acid sequence: CASTRDTFNTEAFF.

The V call is TRBV7-2, the J call TRBJ1-2; D may be TRBD1 (6 bases). This CDR3 has 14 residues. Trimming pared 5 bases from V and 5 bases from J, leaving 15 bases between. Germline CDR1 and CDR2: SGHTA and FQGNSA. CDR3 in DNA: TGTGCCAGCAGCCTTGAATCAGGGGTATATGGCTACACCTTC. Residues: CASSLESGVYGYTF.

The chain couples TRBV19 to TRBJ2-1; TRBD2 aligns across 8 bases. The CDR3 has 15 residues. V lost 5 bases, J lost 9 bases, and 12 bases stayed unmatched. Germline V gives CDR1 LNHDA, CDR2 SQIVND (reference sequence). CDR3 nucleotides: TGTGCCAGTAGTTTTACTAGCGGAGGGGGGAGTGAGCAGTTCTTC. This sequence encodes CASSFTSGGGSEQFF.

The chain carries TRBV5-1 and TRBJ1-3; no firm D call. Germline lookup yields CDR1 SGHRS and CDR2 YFSETQ. V was clipped by 4 bases and J by 0 bases, with 8 bases between them. This CDR3 has 14 residues. The DNA of the CDR3 is TGCGCCAGCAGCAACAGTGTCTCTGGAAACACCATATATTTT. Its translation: CASSNSVSGNTIYF. Full variable domain (rest looked up from reference TRBV5-1 and TRBJ1-3): KAGVTQTPRYLIKTRGQQVTLSCSPISGHRSVSWYQQTPGQGLQFLFEYFSETQRNKGNFPGRFSGRQFSNSRSEMNVSTLELGDSALYLCASSNSVSGNTIYFGEGSWLTVV.

The chain uses TRBV5-1 and TRBJ2-3, with unresolved D. The CDR3 loop spans 13 amino acids. CDR1 SGHRS and CDR2 YFSETQ come from the germline V gene. Trimming removed 1 base at V and 1 base at J, with 4 bases between. CDR3: CASSLRRTDTQYF. DNA for the CDR3: TGCGCCAGCAGCTTGCGTCGCACAGATACGCAGTATTTT.

This clone has just one count. This sequence joins TRBV5-4 and TRBJ2-3; 10 nucleotides match TRBD2. J gave up 5 bases and V 4 bases, and 10 bases lay outside the gene matches. This CDR3 has 16 amino acids. In germline, CDR1 is SGHNT, CDR2 YYREEE (reference sequence). CDR3: CASSPRLAGVLDTQYF. The CDR3 bases are TGTGCCAGCAGCCCCAGGCTAGCGGGAGTTCTAGATACGCAGTATTTT.

This clone came up a few times. The chain is built from TRBV7-9 and TRBJ2-2; 9 nucleotides align to TRBD1. J gave up 7 bases and V 6 bases, and 12 bases lay outside the gene matches. The germline CDR1 and CDR2 sequences are SEHNR and FQNEAQ (reference sequence). This CDR3 comprises 16 residues. The CDR3 protein is CASSKDRGGFGGELFF. In DNA, the CDR3 is TGTGCCAGCAGTAAGGACAGGGGCGGCTTCGGCGGGGAGCTGTTTTTT.

V is TRBV4-2 and J is TRBJ2-1, with a possible D match to TRBD2 (6 bases). The CDR3 runs 17 residues. Deletions cut 3 bases from V and 2 bases from J, with 17 bases between. The germline V gene has CDR1 LGHNA and CDR2 YNFKEQ. CDR3 nucleotide sequence: TGTGCCAGCAGCCAGGGTCCCGGGAGAACCACCTACAATGAGCAGTTCTTC. Translation gives CASSQGPGRTTYNEQFF.

The chain employs TRBV5-1 and TRBJ2-1; D gene ambiguous. This CDR3 is built from 15 residues. Germline CDR1 and CDR2: SGHRS and YFSETQ. The ends were cut back, 0 bases at V and 5 bases at J, with 12 bases in the middle. The CDR3 sequence: CASSLGLKPNNEQFF. The CDR3 DNA sequence: TGCGCCAGCAGCTTGGGTCTGAAGCCAAACAATGAGCAGTTCTTC.

The rearrangement uses TRBV4-2 and TRBJ1-1, with TRBD1 matching over 7 bases. Per germline, CDR1 LGHNA and CDR2 YNFKEQ. Losses at the gene ends were 2 bases for V and 0 bases for J; bases not matched to a gene: 15. The CDR3 loop spans 19 amino acids. The CDR3 sequence: CASSQNPFPGQAMNTEAFF. In DNA, the CDR3 is TGTGCCAGCAGCCAAAACCCCTTCCCCGGACAGGCGATGAACACTGAAGCTTTCTTT.

The chain links TRBV6-1 to TRBJ2-4; TRBD1 matches 7 bases. The CDR3 is 16 residues long. Losses at the gene ends were 4 bases for V and 4 bases for J; bases not matched to a gene: 10. Germline V CDR1 and CDR2: MNHNS, SASEGT. CDR3 sequence (DNA): TGTGCCAGCAGTGTACCTTCCGGGACAGCGAAAAACATTCAGTACTTC. This gives the protein CASSVPSGTAKNIQYF.

This clone is categorized as medium-sized. The chain couples TRBV6-4 to TRBJ2-3; a weak D match, TRBD2 (5 bases). Trimming shortened V by 0 bases and J by 4 bases, and 14 bases separated the two germline ends. The CDR3 is made up of 16 amino acids. CDR1 is MRHNA, CDR2 SNTAGT, per germline. DNA for the CDR3: TGTGCCAGCAGTGACTCGCGTAGTGGAGGCGCAGATACGCAGTATTTT. It translates to CASSDSRSGGADTQYF.

The V gene is TRBV19, the J gene TRBJ1-2; the D is unclear. The germline V gene has CDR1 LNHDA and CDR2 SQIVND (reference sequence). The length of the CDR3 is 13 residues. V lost 3 bases and J lost 4, with 9 bases in between. The CDR3 reads CASSIERPYGYTF. As DNA, the CDR3 is TGTGCCAGTAGTATCGAGAGGCCCTATGGCTACACCTTC. The full variable domain, rest sourced from reference TRBV19 and TRBJ1-2, is DGGITQSPKYLFRKEGQNVTLSCEQNLNHDAMYWYRQDPGQGLRLIYYSQIVNDFQKGDIAEGYSVSREKKESFPLTVTSAQKNPTAFYLCASSIERPYGYTFGSGTRLTVV.

The CDR3 DNA follows: TGTGCCCTGGTCGGCGGAGGACTCTACGAGCAGTACTTC. Translating gives CALVGGGLYEQYF. This sequence joins TRBV6-1 and TRBJ2-7; D is possibly TRBD2 (5 bases). V dropped 11 bases and J dropped 3 bases, with 17 bases sitting between them. The CDR3 contains 13 residues. Germline CDR1 reads MNHNS; CDR2 reads SASEGT.

The CDR3 loop is CASSLVGLAADTGELFF. The CDR3 DNA reads as TGTGCCAGCAGCTTAGTGGGTCTAGCGGCCGACACCGGGGAGCTGTTTTTT. This rearrangement joins TRBV7-2 to TRBJ2-2; the match to TRBD2 covers 7 bases. Trimming removed 1 base from V and 3 bases from J; junction bases left unmatched: 8. The CDR3 length is 17 residues. Germline assignment: CDR1 SGHTA and CDR2 FQGNSA.

The V call is TRBV7-9, the J call TRBJ2-1, with TRBD2 matching 9 bases. CDR3 length: 16 residues. Germline-derived CDR1 and CDR2 are SEHNR and FQNEAQ (reference sequence). V was pared by 1 base and J by 5 bases, with 6 bases of the junction left unmatched. The CDR3 coding sequence is TGTGCCAGCAGCTTAGAAGGCGGGAGGGCCCACAATGAGCAGTTCTTC. Amino acid sequence: CASSLEGGRAHNEQFF.

The chain has TRBV6-5 and TRBJ2-3, with a possible D match to TRBD2 (5 bases). The CDR3 sequence is 14 residues long. V was trimmed by 5 bases and J by 0 bases, leaving 9 bases between them. The V gene's germline CDR1 is MNHEY and CDR2 SVGAGI. In DNA, the CDR3 is TGTGCCAGCAGTAGAGGGTCTAGCACAGATACGCAGTATTTT. Translation gives CASSRGSSTDTQYF.

This rearrangement joins TRBV5-4 to TRBJ1-1, with D perhaps TRBD1 (5 bases). V was clipped by 1 base and J by 1 base, with 8 bases between them. From germline, CDR1 is SGHNT and CDR2 YYREEE (reference sequence). The CDR3 has 14 residues. In DNA form, the CDR3 reads TGTGCCAGCAGCTTGCCCCAGGGGAACACTGAAGCTTTCTTT. Its translation: CASSLPQGNTEAFF.

The rearrangement uses TRBV2 and TRBJ1-5, with 8 bases aligning to TRBD1. The CDR3 totals 17 residues. Germline V CDR1 and CDR2: SNHLY, FYNNEI. J gave up 3 bases and V 5 bases, and 12 bases lay outside the gene matches. Here the CDR3 reads CASSTPDRGQDNQPQHF. CDR3 DNA sequence: TGTGCCAGCAGTACCCCAGATAGGGGACAGGACAATCAGCCCCAGCATTTT.

DNA for the CDR3: TGTGCCAGCAGCTTCGATTGGGGGGTCGACGAGCAGTACTTC. It codes for CASSFDWGVDEQYF. This chain connects TRBV11-2 to TRBJ2-7, with a tentative D call TRBD2 (6 bases). The length of the CDR3 is 14 residues. Germline CDR1 is SGHAT and CDR2 is FQNNGV. V shed 3 bases and J shed 5 bases, with 14 bases lying between them.

This rearrangement joins TRBV5-6 to TRBJ1-6; D remains ambiguous. V lost 3 bases and J 7 bases, leaving 26 bases between the germline ends. This CDR3 has 19 residues. Germline V lookup: CDR1 SGHDT, CDR2 YYEEEE. This chain's CDR3 is CASSSRIGPSAYSNSPLHF. CDR3 in DNA: TGTGCCAGCAGCTCCCGGATTGGGCCCAGTGCTTACAGCAATTCACCCCTCCACTTT.

There are a few counts of this clone. The chain uses TRBV27 and TRBJ2-2; 8 nucleotides align to TRBD1. The CDR3 runs to 15 residues. The germline gives CDR1 MNHEY, CDR2 SMNVEV (reference sequence). V trimming: 5 bases; J trimming: 4 bases; junction bases outside the gene matches: 6. CDR3 DNA: TGTGCCAGCAGTAGCCGGGACAGGAGCACCGGGGAGCTGTTTTTT. This sequence encodes CASSSRDRSTGELFF.